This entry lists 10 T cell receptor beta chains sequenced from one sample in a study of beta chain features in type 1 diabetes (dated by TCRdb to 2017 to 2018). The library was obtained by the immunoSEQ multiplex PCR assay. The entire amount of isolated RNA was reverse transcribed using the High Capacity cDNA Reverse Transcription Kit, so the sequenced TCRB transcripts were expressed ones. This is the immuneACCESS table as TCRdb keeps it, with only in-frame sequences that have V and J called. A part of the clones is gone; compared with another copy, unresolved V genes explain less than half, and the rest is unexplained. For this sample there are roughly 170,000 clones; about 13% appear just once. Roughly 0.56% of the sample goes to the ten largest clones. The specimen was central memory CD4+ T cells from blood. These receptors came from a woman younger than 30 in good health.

CDR3 sequence: CASSQDRNQPQHF. Here the CDR3 DNA reads TGCGCCAGCAGCCAAGACAGAAATCAGCCCCAGCATTTT. This sequence joins TRBV4-3 and TRBJ1-5; the D is unclear. V lost 0 bases, J lost 4 bases, and 4 bases lay in between. The CDR3 is 13 residues long. Germline CDR1 is LGHNA and CDR2 is YSLEER.

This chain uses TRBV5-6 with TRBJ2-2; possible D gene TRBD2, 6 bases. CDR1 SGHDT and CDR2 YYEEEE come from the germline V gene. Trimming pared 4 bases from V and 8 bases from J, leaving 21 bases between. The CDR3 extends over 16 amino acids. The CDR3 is CASSPLGGSFTGELFF. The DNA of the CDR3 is TGTGCCAGCAGCCCGCTAGGAGGGAGTTTCACAGGGGAGCTGTTTTTT.

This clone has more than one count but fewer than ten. The CDR3 bases are TGCGCCAGCAGTCGGGGGACAGCGAACACTGAAGCTTTCTTT. Encoded protein: CASSRGTANTEAFF. This chain joins TRBV5-1 and TRBJ1-1; TRBD1 matches at 7 bases. V gave up 5 bases and J gave up 1 base; unmatched junction bases: 5. Germline V gives CDR1 SGHRS, CDR2 YFSETQ. This CDR3 is 14 amino acids long.

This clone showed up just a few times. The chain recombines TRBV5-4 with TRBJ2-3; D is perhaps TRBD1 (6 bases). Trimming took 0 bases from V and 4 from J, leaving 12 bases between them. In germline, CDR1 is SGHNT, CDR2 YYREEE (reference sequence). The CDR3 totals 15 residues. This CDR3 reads CASSLGFRTADTQYF. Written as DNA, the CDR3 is TGTGCCAGCAGCTTGGGATTTAGGACAGCAGATACGCAGTATTTT.

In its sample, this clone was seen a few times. CDR3 in DNA: TGTGCCAGTAGTAAGACAGGGAGCCAGCCCCAGCATTTT. Translation gives CASSKTGSQPQHF. V usage is TRBV19 and J usage is TRBJ1-5; 7 bases are shared with TRBD1. There are 13 residues in the CDR3. J was trimmed by 7 bases and V by 4 bases; bases with no gene match: 4. Germline V CDR1 and CDR2: LNHDA, SQIVND (reference sequence). Combining the CDR3 with reference TRBV19 and TRBJ1-5 gives the whole variable domain DGGITQSPKYLFRKEGQNVTLSCEQNLNHDAMYWYRQDPGQGLRLIYYSQIVNDFQKGDIAEGYSVSREKKESFPLTVTSAQKNPTAFYLCASSKTGSQPQHFGDGTRLSIL.

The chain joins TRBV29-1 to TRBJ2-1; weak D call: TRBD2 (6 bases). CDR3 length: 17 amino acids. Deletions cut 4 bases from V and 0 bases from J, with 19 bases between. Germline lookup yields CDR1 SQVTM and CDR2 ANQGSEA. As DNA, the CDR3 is TGCAGCGTTGTTTTGTTAGCGGCCACTAGCTCCTACAATGAGCAGTTCTTC. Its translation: CSVVLLAATSSYNEQFF.

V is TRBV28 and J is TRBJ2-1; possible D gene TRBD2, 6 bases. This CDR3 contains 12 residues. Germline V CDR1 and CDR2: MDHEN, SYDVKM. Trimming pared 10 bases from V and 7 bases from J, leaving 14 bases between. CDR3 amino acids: CATGDITNEQFF. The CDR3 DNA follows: TGTGCCACGGGAGATATTACAAATGAGCAGTTCTTC.

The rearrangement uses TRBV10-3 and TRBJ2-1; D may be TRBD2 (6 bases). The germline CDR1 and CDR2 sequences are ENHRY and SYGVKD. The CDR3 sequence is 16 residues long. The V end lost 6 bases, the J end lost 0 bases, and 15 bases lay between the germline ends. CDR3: CAIRAASASSYNEQFF. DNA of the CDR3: TGTGCCATCAGGGCCGCTAGCGCCAGCTCCTACAATGAGCAGTTCTTC.

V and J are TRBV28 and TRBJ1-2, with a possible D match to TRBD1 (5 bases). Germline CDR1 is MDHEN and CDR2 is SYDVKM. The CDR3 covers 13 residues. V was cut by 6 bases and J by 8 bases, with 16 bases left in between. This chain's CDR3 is CASRDTNSEGYTF. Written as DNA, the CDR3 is TGTGCCAGCAGGGACACAAACAGCGAGGGCTACACCTTC.

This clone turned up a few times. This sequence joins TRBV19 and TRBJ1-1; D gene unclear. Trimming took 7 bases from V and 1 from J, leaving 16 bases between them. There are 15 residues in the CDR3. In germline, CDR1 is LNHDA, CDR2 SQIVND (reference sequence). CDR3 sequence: CASTLSGRGNTEAFF. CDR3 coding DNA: TGTGCCAGTACCCTGTCTGGCAGAGGGAACACTGAAGCTTTCTTT.